This is a list of T cell receptor beta chains from one sample in a study of T cell responses to AZD1222 COVID-19 vaccine. Libraries were prepared by immunoSEQ multiplex PCR; TCRdb keeps only in-frame clonotypes and omits some of them. The sample records 100,000 to 150,000 clones, 90% being singletons. The sequencing here drew on peripheral blood, taken on day 0 of AZD1222 vaccination. These receptors all come from an adult in good health. CDR3s include the opening cysteine and the closing phenylalanine or tryptophan. D genes are given only for firm matches. Clone size is given for some rows only: seen once, a few or many times, or a class if the clone is expanded.

J gene,clone size,D gene,CDR3 length,V gene,CDR3 protein,CDR3 DNA
TRBJ1-2,.,.,17,TRBV27,CASSLGLGPTSNYGYTF,TGTGCCAGCAGTTTAGGACTCGGGCCGACCTCTAACTATGGCTACACCTTC
TRBJ2-7,.,.,16,TRBV19,CASSIGLALGANEQYF,TGTGCCAGTAGTATAGGACTAGCCTTGGGGGCCAACGAGCAGTACTTC
TRBJ2-7,.,.,12,TRBV6-5,CASSSGIYEQYF,TGTGCCAGCAGTTCCGGGATCTACGAGCAGTACTTC
TRBJ2-7,few,.,11,TRBV5-4,CASSAGSEQYF,TGTGCCAGCAGCGCAGGGTCCGAGCAGTACTTC
TRBJ1-5,once,.,15,TRBV28,CASSPQDYSNQPQHF,TGTGCCAGCAGTCCCCAAGATTATAGCAATCAGCCCCAGCATTTT
TRBJ1-5,.,.,15,TRBV7-8,CASIQGEHRNQPQHF,TGTGCCAGCATACAAGGGGAACACCGCAATCAGCCCCAGCATTTT
TRBJ2-1,once,.,13,TRBV6-2/TRBV6-3,CASSYPNYWEQFF,TGTGCCAGCAGTTACCCCAACTACTGGGAGCAGTTCTTC
TRBJ2-6,.,.,15,TRBV5-6,CASSLAGADTNVLTF,TGTGCCAGCAGCTTGGCGGGGGCAGATACCAACGTCCTGACTTTC
TRBJ2-2,.,.,16,TRBV24-1,CATSDSQGLGAGELFF,TGTGCCACCAGTGATTCCCAGGGGTTGGGTGCCGGGGAGCTGTTTTTT
TRBJ1-5,.,.,11,TRBV19,CASGGNQPQHF,TGTGCCAGTGGGGGCAATCAGCCCCAGCATTTT
TRBJ1-1,.,.,15,TRBV6-2/TRBV6-3,CASSYSDLGSTEAFF,TGTGCCAGCAGTTACTCAGATCTTGGCAGCACTGAAGCTTTCTTT
TRBJ1-3,.,.,18,TRBV6-1,CASSEPSYGKSSGNTIYF,TGTGCCAGCAGTGAACCTTCGTACGGGAAGAGCTCTGGAAACACCATATATTTT
TRBJ2-2,few,.,15,TRBV7-9,CASSLAIGVAGELFF,TGTGCCAGCAGCTTAGCTATTGGGGTGGCCGGGGAGCTGTTTTTT
TRBJ1-6,.,.,15,TRBV4-1,CASSLYLPRDSPLHF,TGCGCCAGCAGCCTATACCTTCCCAGGGATTCACCCCTCCACTTT
TRBJ2-2,.,.,16,TRBV18,CASSPPWADSTGELFF,TGTGCCAGCTCACCACCGTGGGCAGATAGCACCGGGGAGCTGTTTTTT
TRBJ1-5,.,.,17,TRBV18,CASSLQAPDSRNQPQHF,TGTGCCAGCTCACTACAGGCCCCAGACAGTCGCAATCAGCCCCAGCATTTT
TRBJ1-2,.,.,12,TRBV27,CASSSAVGGYTF,TGTGCCAGCAGTTCCGCCGTGGGAGGCTACACCTTC
TRBJ1-1,.,.,16,TRBV30,CAWFPGDVGRNTEAFF,TGTGCCTGGTTCCCTGGGGACGTCGGCAGGAACACTGAAGCTTTCTTT
TRBJ2-7,.,.,14,TRBV6-2/TRBV6-3,CASSLAGPLYEQYF,TGTGCCAGCAGCCTCGCGGGGCCTCTTTACGAGCAGTACTTC
TRBJ2-5,few,TRBD1,13,TRBV11-2,CASKTGTQETQYF,TGTGCCAGCAAGACAGGGACCCAAGAGACCCAGTACTTC
TRBJ1-5,.,.,15,TRBV6-5,CASSTVGGGNQPQHF,TGTGCCAGCAGCACGGTAGGCGGCGGCAATCAGCCCCAGCATTTT
TRBJ1-5,.,.,18,TRBV4-3,CASSQVGRDIYSNQPQHF,TGCGCCAGCAGCCAAGTAGGAAGGGACATTTATAGCAATCAGCCCCAGCATTTT
TRBJ2-2,.,TRBD2,16,TRBV27,CASQFIAGVITGELFF,TGTGCCAGCCAGTTTATAGCGGGGGTGATCACCGGGGAGCTGTTTTTT
TRBJ1-5,.,.,18,TRBV28,CASSFPETRLYSNQPQHF,TGTGCCAGCAGTTTCCCCGAGACACGCCTTTATAGCAATCAGCCCCAGCATTTT
TRBJ2-5,.,.,16,TRBV7-8,CASSLGRMRYQETQYF,TGTGCCAGCAGCTTAGGGCGTATGAGATACCAAGAGACCCAGTACTTC
TRBJ1-5,.,.,15,TRBV5-1,CASSLSSGINQPQHF,TGCGCCAGCAGCTTGTCGTCAGGGATAAATCAGCCCCAGCATTTT
TRBJ1-1,.,.,13,TRBV18,CASSPTQNTEAFF,TGTGCCAGCTCACCGACCCAAAACACTGAAGCTTTCTTT
TRBJ1-1,.,.,20,TRBV10-3,CAISESSAGRGKVARGWAFF,TGTGCCATCAGTGAGTCTAGTGCGGGACGGGGAAAGGTGGCCCGGGGCTGGGCTTTCTTT
TRBJ2-2,.,.,13,TRBV10-3,CAISESYTGELFF,TGTGCCATCAGTGAGTCGTACACCGGGGAGCTGTTTTTT
TRBJ1-2,.,TRBD1,14,TRBV4-3,CASSQGAGGDGYTF,TGCGCCAGCAGCCAAGGGGCAGGGGGGGATGGCTACACCTTC
TRBJ2-3,.,.,13,TRBV7-8,CASSLDLAGTQYF,TGTGCCAGCAGCTTAGATCTAGCCGGTACGCAGTATTTT
TRBJ1-6,.,.,12,TRBV18,CASSYEDSPLHF,TGTGCCAGCTCATACGAGGATTCACCCCTCCACTTT
TRBJ2-1,.,.,15,TRBV19,CASSIGQALGNEQFF,TGTGCCAGTAGTATAGGACAGGCCTTGGGGAATGAGCAGTTCTTC
TRBJ2-7,.,.,12,TRBV15,CATSRWSNEQYF,TGTGCCACCAGCAGGTGGTCAAACGAGCAGTACTTC
TRBJ2-3,.,.,13,TRBV6-5,CASSYLSRDTQYF,TGTGCCAGCAGTTACCTTTCTAGGGATACGCAGTATTTT
TRBJ1-2,few,.,16,TRBV7-2,CASSTYFGARLHGYTF,TGTGCCAGCAGCACATACTTCGGGGCCCGGCTCCATGGCTACACCTTC
TRBJ1-3,.,.,13,TRBV27,CASRGFSGNTIYF,TGTGCCAGCAGAGGATTCTCTGGAAACACCATATATTTT
TRBJ2-7,.,.,15,TRBV6-2/TRBV6-3,CASSYSVGPVDEQYF,TGTGCCAGCAGTTACTCTGTAGGCCCTGTTGACGAGCAGTACTTC
TRBJ2-2,.,TRBD1,16,TRBV6-6,CASSPGQGGHTGELFF,TGTGCCAGCAGCCCCGGACAGGGGGGACACACCGGGGAGCTGTTTTTT
TRBJ2-7,.,TRBD2,12,TRBV19,CASSPTSGGPVF,TGTGCCAGTAGCCCGACTAGCGGGGGCCCAGTATTC
TRBJ1-5,.,.,19,TRBV5-8,CASSLGSGDRVYSNQPQHF,TGTGCCAGCAGCTTGGGGAGCGGGGATCGGGTATATAGCAATCAGCCCCAGCATTTT
TRBJ2-7,.,.,14,TRBV24-1,CATSDPGPSYEQYF,TGTGCCACCAGTGACCCGGGACCCTCTTACGAGCAGTACTTC
TRBJ1-1,.,.,11,TRBV12-3/TRBV12-4,CASSPGTEAFF,TGTGCCAGCAGTCCCGGCACTGAAGCTTTCTTT
TRBJ1-6,.,.,13,TRBV5-1,CASSFVVDSPLHF,TGCGCCAGCAGCTTCGTCGTAGATTCACCCCTCCACTTT
TRBJ1-1,once,.,14,TRBV10-3,CATRPGRENTEAFF,TGTGCCACCCGTCCGGGCAGGGAGAACACTGAAGCTTTCTTT
TRBJ1-5,.,.,18,TRBV19,CASSIDGRWADSNQPQHF,TGTGCCAGTAGTATAGATGGGCGGTGGGCAGATAGCAATCAGCCCCAGCATTTT
TRBJ2-2,few,.,16,TRBV5-6,CASSLEGGRFAGELFF,TGTGCCAGCAGCTTGGAGGGGGGCCGCTTTGCCGGGGAGCTGTTTTTT